This T cell receptor (beta chain) was retrieved from a study of T-cell memory formation after mild COVID-19. With regard to this clonotype: What it recognizes is unknown.

The trim removed 4 bases at V and 13 bases at J, leaving 12 bases unmatched. The germline CDR1 and CDR2 sequences are SGHTA and FQGNSA. The CDR3 runs to 13 residues. TCRdb re-analysed the 5' RACE reads in MiXCR, keeping a single row per CDR3 protein. The profile covers a few hundred thousand distinct CDR3 sequences, with 8% to 10% appearing a single time and more than 20% taken by the ten largest. Findings and limits, study-wide: Certain responding clones were present in pre-infection memory, suggesting participation of cross-reactive memory.

The chain couples TRBV7-2 to TRBJ1-2; 7 positions agree with TRBD1. Material: PBMCs or a T cell subset sorted from them (not recorded which). The TCR originated in a man aged 18 to 29 who had mild COVID-19 (a few samples of this study predate the infection). Cell type and time point are not known. The CDR3 DNA reads as TGTGCCAGCAGCTCATACAGGGGTGGGGCGCTCACCTTC. Its translation is CASSSYRGGALTF.